This TCR beta chain appears in the sequencing data of a study of T cell responses to AZD1222 COVID-19 vaccine. Repertoires were generated with immunoSEQ multiplex PCR, while TCRdb's copy carries only in-frame clones and drops some. The sample yields some 130,000 clones, approximately 90% seen once. The sample consisted of peripheral blood, taken on day 0 of AZD1222 vaccination. The source is an adult in good health.

CDR3 protein: CATSRGQGIEAFF. In DNA, the CDR3 is TGTGCCACCAGCAGGGGACAGGGGATTGAAGCTTTCTTT. The chain couples TRBV15 to TRBJ1-1, with TRBD1 identical over 10 bases. J gave up 7 bases and V 3 bases, and 2 bases lay outside the gene matches. Germline V gene data show CDR1 as LNHNV and CDR2 as YYDKDF (reference sequence). The CDR3 consists of 13 residues.